This is a list of T cell receptor beta chains from one sample in a study of control samples from healthy donors and cancer patients. Using immunoSEQ multiplex PCR, the repertoire was profiled, and TCRdb retains in-frame clones only, with some absent. Among approximately 100,000 clones listed, approximately 92% were seen once. The sequencing sample was made of blood. The source of these receptors is a human donor in good health. The donor label of this sample is uncertain. Each CDR3 is given with its conserved first and last residue. A D gene is named only where the DNA matches it firmly. For some rows the clone size is stated as once, few or many, or as a class when expanded; others skip it.

v_gene	len	j_gene	d_gene	abundance	CDR3nt	CDR3aa
TRBV3-1/TRBV3-2	16	TRBJ2-7	NA	NA	TGTGCCAGCAGCCAAGAGGTTCGGACTCCCTCCTACGAGCAGTACTTC	CASSQEVRTPSYEQYF
TRBV6-1	15	TRBJ1-6	NA	once	TGTGCCAGCAGTGAAGTAGGACAGCAAAATTCACCCCTCCACTTT	CASSEVGQQNSPLHF
TRBV18	15	TRBJ2-1	NA	NA	TGTGCCAGCTCGGGCCCGCAACGGGTCGGAGATGAGCAGTTCTTC	CASSGPQRVGDEQFF
TRBV2	16	TRBJ1-2	NA	NA	TGTGCCAGCAGTGAAGTGCCCCCTTGGGAGCCCTATGGCTACACCTTC	CASSEVPPWEPYGYTF
TRBV3-1/TRBV3-2	17	TRBJ1-6	TRBD1	NA	TGTGCCAGCAGCCAGAGGACAGGTTTTTCCTATAATTCACCCCTCCACTTT	CASSQRTGFSYNSPLHF
TRBV25-1	15	TRBJ1-1	NA	NA	TGTGCCAGCAGAATAAGCCGGGGGCGGGTCACTGAAGCTTTCTTT	CASRISRGRVTEAFF
TRBV5-6	19	TRBJ1-1	TRBD1	NA	TGTGCCAGCAGCTTCAAAGGACAGGGGGTGACCCCGAAATACACTGAAGCTTTCTTT	CASSFKGQGVTPKYTEAFF
TRBV5-1	15	TRBJ2-1	NA	NA	TGCGCCAGCAACCCCAGCCCCGGGAGCGACAATGAGCAGTTCTTC	CASNPSPGSDNEQFF
TRBV5-6	15	TRBJ1-1	NA	NA	TGTGCCAGCAGCTTGGATCCCGACGGGAGCACTGAAGCTTTCTTT	CASSLDPDGSTEAFF
TRBV19	15	TRBJ1-4	NA	NA	TGTGCCAGTAGTATTCCCCAGAAGAGTAGAGAAAAACTGTTTTTT	CASSIPQKSREKLFF
TRBV30	13	TRBJ2-7	NA	NA	TGTGCCTGGAGTACTTACCTGACCTACGAGCAGTACTTC	CAWSTYLTYEQYF
TRBV9	16	TRBJ2-5	NA	NA	TGTGCCAGCAGCGTAGCTACTGGGGTAAGGCAAGAGACCCAGTACTTC	CASSVATGVRQETQYF
TRBV3-1/TRBV3-2	16	TRBJ2-3	TRBD1	NA	TGTGCCAGCAGCCAAGGGACAGGTTCTTTCACAGATACGCAGTATTTT	CASSQGTGSFTDTQYF
TRBV5-6	15	TRBJ2-2	NA	NA	TGTGCCAGCAGCTTGGGTTCCGTCGCTTCCCGGGAGCTGTTTTTT	CASSLGSVASRELFF
TRBV19	15	TRBJ2-5	TRBD2	NA	TGTGCCAGTAGTATAGCAGTTTGGGAGGGAGAGACCCAGTACTTC	CASSIAVWEGETQYF
TRBV24-1	16	TRBJ2-3	TRBD1	NA	TGTGCCACCAGTGGTGACACAGGGGTTGGCACAGATACGCAGTATTTT	CATSGDTGVGTDTQYF
TRBV6-1	19	TRBJ1-2	NA	NA	TGTGCCAGCAGTGAGGCACCCCATGGACTGTTACCCGCTAACTATGGCTACACCTTC	CASSEAPHGLLPANYGYTF
TRBV9	13	TRBJ1-4	NA	NA	TGTGCCAGCAGCGTAGAGGGACACGAAAAACTGTTTTTT	CASSVEGHEKLFF
TRBV6-2/TRBV6-3	14	TRBJ2-1	TRBD1	once	TGTGCCAGCAGCGCCGGACAGGGAATTAATGAGCAGTTCTTC	CASSAGQGINEQFF
TRBV3-1/TRBV3-2	14	TRBJ1-3	NA	NA	TGTGCCAGCAGCCAAGAGGGGACTGGAAACACCATATATTTT	CASSQEGTGNTIYF
TRBV6-1	16	TRBJ2-3	TRBD1	once	TGTGCCAGCAGTGCCTCACCGGGACAGGGGTCAGATACGCAGTATTTT	CASSASPGQGSDTQYF
TRBV7-9	13	TRBJ1-2	NA	NA	TGTGCCAGCAGCTTAGGGGTAACCGATGGCTACACCTTC	CASSLGVTDGYTF
TRBV20-1	11	TRBJ1-1	NA	NA	TGCAGTGCCAAAGACGGACCTGAAGCTTTCTTT	CSAKDGPEAFF
TRBV6-2/TRBV6-3	18	TRBJ2-3	NA	NA	TGTGCCAGCAGTTCCCCCTTTCCGGACTGGCGAAGCACAGATACGCAGTATTTT	CASSSPFPDWRSTDTQYF
TRBV6-1	16	TRBJ2-7	NA	NA	TGTGCCAGCAGTGATATGGGGCAAATTAGGACGTACGAGCAGTACTTC	CASSDMGQIRTYEQYF
TRBV30	16	TRBJ2-3	NA	NA	TGTGCCTGGAGTGTACGCCGACGCCTAAACACAGATACGCAGTATTTT	CAWSVRRRLNTDTQYF
TRBV28	19	TRBJ2-7	TRBD1	NA	TGTGCCAGCAGTCCGACGCCGGGTCGACAGGGGTCTAGTTGGTACGAGCAGTACTTC	CASSPTPGRQGSSWYEQYF
TRBV5-5	15	TRBJ1-3	NA	NA	TGTGCCAGCAGCTCAACAAGTACGAAAGGAAACACCATATATTTT	CASSSTSTKGNTIYF
TRBV6-4	16	TRBJ2-3	TRBD2	medium-sized	TGTGCCAGCAGTGACCTAGCGGGGGATGGCACAGATACGCAGTATTTT	CASSDLAGDGTDTQYF
TRBV3-1/TRBV3-2	15	TRBJ1-1	NA	NA	TGTGCCAGCAGCCTGGGGCGGGGGGTAAGGACTGAAGCTTTCTTT	CASSLGRGVRTEAFF
TRBV2	13	TRBJ1-4	NA	NA	TGTGCCAGCAGTGAAGGGCGGCAGCAAAAACTGTTTTTT	CASSEGRQQKLFF
TRBV7-2	15	TRBJ1-2	NA	NA	TGTGCCAGCAGCTTAGTGCTACACAATAACTATGGCTACACCTTC	CASSLVLHNNYGYTF
TRBV18	17	TRBJ1-6	NA	NA	TGTGCCAGCTCACCACTAGAGATATCGGGTTATAATTCACCCCTCCACTTT	CASSPLEISGYNSPLHF
TRBV12-3/TRBV12-4	13	TRBJ1-1	NA	NA	TGTGCCAGCACCGATAAATTGAGCACTGAAGCTTTCTTT	CASTDKLSTEAFF